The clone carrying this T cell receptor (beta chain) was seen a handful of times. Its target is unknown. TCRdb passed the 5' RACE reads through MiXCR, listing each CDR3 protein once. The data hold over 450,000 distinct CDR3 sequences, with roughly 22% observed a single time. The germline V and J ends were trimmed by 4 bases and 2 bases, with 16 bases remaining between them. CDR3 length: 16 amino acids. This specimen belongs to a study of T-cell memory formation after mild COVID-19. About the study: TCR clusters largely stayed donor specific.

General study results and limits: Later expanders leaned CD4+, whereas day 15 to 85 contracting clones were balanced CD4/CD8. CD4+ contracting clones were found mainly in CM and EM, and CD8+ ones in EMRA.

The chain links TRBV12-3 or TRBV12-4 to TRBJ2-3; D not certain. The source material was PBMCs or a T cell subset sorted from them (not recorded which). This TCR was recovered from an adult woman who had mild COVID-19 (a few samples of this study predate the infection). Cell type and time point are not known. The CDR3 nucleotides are TGTGCCAGCAGTTCCTTAAAGGAGACTTACACAGATACGCAGTATTTT. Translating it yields CASSSLKETYTDTQYF.